The present T cell receptor (beta chain) was sequenced within a study of cytomegalovirus exposure and HLA in healthy donors. Overall study: An early release of data contained about 85 million unique TCRs, which came from HLA-typed donors. Whole-study results and caveats: When a later analysis was performed, an Asian-associated ancestry cluster reportedly had fewer N-insertions than the roughly 700-donor mean. Across donors, sequencing depth was assumed by presence/absence analyses to be roughly uniform.

The PCR ran on 60 Vbeta and 13 Jbeta primers. The repertoire was sequenced with immunoSEQ multiplex PCR; TCRdb's copy has only in-frame clones and lacks some. This table holds about 150,000 clones, about 70% found once. Turning to this clone: The antigen remains undetermined.

Material: PBMCs. This clonotype originated in a man younger than 30 in good health and CMV-seronegative.

The CDR3 DNA reads TGCGCCAGCAGTCATATCCGGGACAGGGATAGGGAGCAGTACGTC. Encoded protein: CASSHIRDRDREQYV. This chain joins TRBV23-1 and TRBJ2-7, with 9 bases fitting TRBD1. TRBV23-1 is an ORF; its function is uncertain. This CDR3 region has 15 residues. The V and J ends lost 3 bases and 7 bases, in that order; junction bases with no gene match: 10.